This T cell receptor (beta chain) was identified during a study of identical twins (dated by TCRdb to 2016 to 2018). At the level of the whole study: TCR alpha and beta repertoires from monozygotic twins, unrelated adults of various ages and cord blood were deep-sequenced to test whether fetal clonotypes persist. Replicate twin experiments were performed at different times using different library preparation protocols to rule out contamination. Beyond this particular receptor, the publication reports: Abundant cord blood beta clonotypes had fewer insertions, young adult naive repertoires showed a similar but weaker trend, and memory repertoires showed no such trend. Out-of-frame TCR alpha sharing in monozygotic twins was systematically underestimated by recombination models, whereas sharing between unrelated individuals was in agreement with the recombination models. Zero-insertion analyses could be partly confounded by invariant T cells such as MAIT and iNKT, though diverse VJ usage argued against such confounding for most clonotypes. Out-of-frame TCR alpha sequences shared between twins showed an excess of low generation-probability sequences compared with coincidental sharing between unrelated individuals. Because the same donors could not be followed over many years, conclusions were based on cross-sectional statistical analysis. The excess sharing between twins in beta out-of-frame sequences was weaker because fewer shared sequences reduced the signal-to-noise ratio.

Libraries were made using 5' RACE. The sequencing machine was an Illumina HiSeq 2000. Template switching introduced a universal primer binding site; the final cDNA contained a unique molecular identifier, enabling accurate counting of TCR cDNA molecules. Specific primers in the conserved constant-segment region were used to synthesize first-strand cDNA for TCR alpha and beta chains. To control for contamination, every cDNA library was double barcoded, receiving both a SMART-Mk sample barcode and Illumina barcodes. Two successive PCR steps introduced TruSeq adapter sequences along with Illumina sample barcodes. TCR alpha and beta cDNA libraries were sequenced on the Illumina HiSeq platform with custom primers. The paper's data handling went like this. MiGEC was used to process raw reads and extract unique molecular identifiers, and MiXCR was used to find CDR3 positions. Recombination models were inferred per individual with the repgenHMM and IGoR tools using an EM algorithm. Shared clonotypes were analyzed with the tcR package in R, and sharing was normalized by the product of cloneset sizes. Out-of-frame nonproductive sequences were analyzed to study raw recombination free of thymic and clonal selection effects. The public reads were quality trimmed at Q25 with fastp and then assembled into clones with MiXCR by TCRdb, keeping productive beta chains. Rows are unified per CDR3 protein, each entry keeping the most common DNA and genes. In this record, the V and J calls reflect TCRdb's handling and not the investigators' own analysis. For this sample there are more than 200,000 distinct CDR3 sequences; roughly 9.4% appear just once. Over 4.5% of the sample comes from the top ten.

Deletion took 2 bases off V and 0 bases off J, with a span of 11 bases between the germline ends. CDR1 LGHDT and CDR2 YNNKEL are derived from the germline V gene (reference sequence). The CDR3 goes from the cysteine to the phenylalanine over 17 residues. Only the CDR3 DNA is retained, 51 bases long and in frame from the first base. Details on this clonotype: There is no known antigen for this receptor. The sample holds no much larger clone one base away, and base qualities are not on file.

Every donor in the study was a healthy Caucasian. Miltenyi CD45RO+ enrichment and human naive T-cell isolation kits were used to isolate memory (CD45RO+) and naive T cells from PBMC. The chain is encoded by TRBV3-1 joined to TRBJ2-6; the D segment cannot be called with confidence. This sequence was found in a woman younger than 30 in good health. The sample consisted of memory (CD45RO+) T cells sorted from blood. The cell subset or site label, read with the paper, signifies: CD45RO+ enriched T cells. The CDR3 region: CASSQYPPPSGANVLTF. The bases read TGTGCCAGCAGCCAATATCCTCCCCCCTCTGGGGCCAACGTCCTGACTTTC.